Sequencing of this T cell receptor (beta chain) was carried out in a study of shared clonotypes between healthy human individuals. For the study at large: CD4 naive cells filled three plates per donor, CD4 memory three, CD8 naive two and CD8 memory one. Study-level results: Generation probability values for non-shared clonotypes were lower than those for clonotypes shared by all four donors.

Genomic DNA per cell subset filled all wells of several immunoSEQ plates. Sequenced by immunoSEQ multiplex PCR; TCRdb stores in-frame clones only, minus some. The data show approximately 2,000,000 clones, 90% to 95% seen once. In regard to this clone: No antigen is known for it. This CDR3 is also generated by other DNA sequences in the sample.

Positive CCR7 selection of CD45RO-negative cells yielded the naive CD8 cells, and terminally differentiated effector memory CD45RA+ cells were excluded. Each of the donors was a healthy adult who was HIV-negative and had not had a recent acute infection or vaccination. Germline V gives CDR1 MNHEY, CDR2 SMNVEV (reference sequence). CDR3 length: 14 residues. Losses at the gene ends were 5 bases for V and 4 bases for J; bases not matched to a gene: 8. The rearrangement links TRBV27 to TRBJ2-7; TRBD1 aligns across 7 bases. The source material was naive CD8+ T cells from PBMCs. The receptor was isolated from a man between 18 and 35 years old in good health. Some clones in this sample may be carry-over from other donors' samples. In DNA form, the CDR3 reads TGTGCCAGCAGTGGGTGGGACAGCGCGTACGAGCAGTACTTC. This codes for CASSGWDSAYEQYF.